This record concerns one TCR beta chain sequence. This specimen comes from a study of blood T cell repertoires in COVID-19. Study as a whole: COVID-19 samples collected from the United States, Italy and Spain covered acute and convalescent phases. From T cells, B-cell-depleted T cells, or PBMCs came the material, which was cDNA or gDNA.

The CDR3 sequence is 14 residues long. CDR1 and CDR2 (germline): SGHTA, FQGNSA. The ends lost 8 bases at V and 0 bases at J; junction bases unmatched: 5. Original data processing: Estimates of nucleated cell counts were drawn from the amplification of reference gene primers. Sequencing was performed with immunoSEQ multiplex PCR; in TCRdb, only in-frame clones are kept and a portion is missing. The D gene and trimming were derived from the DNA, and the V and J assignments and clone size from that table. The table records more than 85,000 clones, approximately 80% of them present only once. The specimen sequenced was peripheral blood. The receptor was derived from a woman in her fifties or sixties with acute or convalescent COVID-19. The chain recombines TRBV7-2 with TRBJ1-1; 8 bases fit TRBD1. CDR3 DNA sequence: TGTGCCAGCCGACAGGGGAACATGAACACTGAAGCTTTCTTT. Its protein is CASRQGNMNTEAFF. Using reference TRBV7-2 and TRBJ1-1 for the parts outside the CDR3, the full variable domain is GAGVSQSPSNKVTEKGKDVELRCDPISGHTALYWYRQSLGQGLEFLIYFQGNSAPDKSGLPSDRFSAERTGGSVSTLTIQRTQQEDSAVYLCASRQGNMNTEAFFGQGTRLTVV.